These 3 T cell receptor beta chains were sequenced from one sample in a study of blood T cells in healthy people across ages. Using a J-beta primer mix together with a sample-barcoded 5' primer, a second PCR was run for roughly 7 to 11 cycles. One entry per CDR3 protein, called by TCRdb with MiXCR from the 5' RACE reads. Among approximately 820,000 distinct CDR3 sequences listed, around 45% were seen once. Sample: blood. The receptor set was obtained from a man aged 55 to 70 in good health.

This clonotype occurred a few times. The V gene is TRBV14, the J gene TRBJ2-7; no reliable D call. The CDR3 contains 14 residues. V was pared by 1 base and J by 0 bases, with 7 bases between. Germline values: CDR1 SGHDN, CDR2 FVKESK. Written as DNA, the CDR3 is TGTGCCAGCAGCCAAGCGCTCGGCTCCTACGAGCAGTACTTC. Translation gives CASSQALGSYEQYF.

This clonotype was detected many times. This chain uses TRBV11-1 with TRBJ2-7; 9 nucleotides line up with TRBD1. J lost 3 bases, V lost 5 bases, and 8 bases had no gene match. Looked up from germline, CDR1 is SGHAT and CDR2 is FQDESV (reference sequence). The CDR3 covers 15 residues. The CDR3 region has the DNA TGTGCCAGCAGCGAACCCGGGACAGGGAACTACGAGCAGTACTTC. This translates into CASSEPGTGNYEQYF.

The V call is TRBV6-2 or TRBV6-3, the J call TRBJ1-1, with 9 bases fitting TRBD1. CDR1 and CDR2 from the germline V gene are MNHEY and SVGEGT. The V and J ends lost 6 bases and 4 bases, in that order; junction bases with no gene match: 9. The CDR3 loop spans 15 amino acids. CDR3 sequence reads: CASRNIPGQGTEAFF. The CDR3 coding sequence is TGTGCCAGCAGGAATATACCGGGACAGGGCACTGAAGCTTTCTTT.